This note documents a single TCR beta chain sequence. Antigen unknown. The assay ran at deep level. This table comes from immunoSEQ multiplex PCR, and its TCRdb copy is limited to in-frame clones, with some not included. The sample lists fewer than 700,000 clones; around 78% were seen once. Every one of the donors was a Caucasian adult that lived in Nashville, Tennessee. The CDR3 length is 16 residues. V dropped 4 bases and J dropped 7; count of bases not matched to a gene: 7. Germline V gene data show CDR1 as LGHNT and CDR2 as FRNRAP. The sample originates from a study of shared clonotypes between healthy human individuals. Whole-study results and caveats: Sharing of clonotypes among donors was expected to vary with sequencing depth.

Source material: PBMCs. The receptor comes from a woman between 40 and 50 years old in good health. Some clones in this sample may be carry-over from other donors' samples. This chain joins TRBV12-5 and TRBJ2-1; 13 bases are a match to TRBD2. CDR3 residues: CASGSTAGLAGNEQFF. The CDR3 DNA is TGTGCTAGTGGTTCCACCGCGGGACTAGCGGGAAATGAGCAGTTCTTC.